These 6 T cell receptor beta chains originate from one sample sequenced in a study of blood T cell repertoires in COVID-19. The data were produced by immunoSEQ multiplex PCR, yet TCRdb's version contains in-frame clones alone and is incomplete. The table shows tens of thousands of clones, with around 82% occurring only once. Sequenced input: peripheral blood. The origin of the receptors is a man in his fifties or sixties with active COVID-19.

The genes are TRBV7-2 and TRBJ2-1, with D possibly TRBD2 on 6 matching bases. Germline lookup yields CDR1 SGHTA and CDR2 FQGNSA. Trimming took off 0 bases at V and 2 bases at J, with 8 bases between the two ends. The CDR3 runs 15 residues. CDR3 nucleotides: TGTGCCAGCAGCTTAGCTAGCGGCCCCTACAATGAGCAGTTCTTC. Its protein is CASSLASGPYNEQFF.

CDR3 sequence reads: CASRAGQGIRQPQHF. For the CDR3, the DNA is TGTGCCAGCAGGGCAGGACAGGGTATTCGCCAGCCCCAGCATTTT. The chain combines TRBV6-6 with TRBJ1-5; 8 nucleotides line up with TRBD1. The CDR3 runs to 15 residues. Per the germline V gene, CDR1 is MNHNY and CDR2 is SVGAGI (reference sequence). The trim removed 6 bases at V and 7 bases at J, leaving 11 bases unmatched.

J is TRBJ2-7 and V is TRBV7-9, with 8 bases that match TRBD1. The V gene end was trimmed by 5 bases and the J gene end by 3 bases; junction bases not matched to a gene: 15. CDR3 size: 17 residues. From germline, CDR1 is SEHNR and CDR2 FQNEAQ (reference sequence). The CDR3 is CASSAGAGQEAFYEQYF. The CDR3 nucleotides read TGTGCCAGCAGCGCCGGGGCGGGACAGGAGGCTTTCTACGAGCAGTACTTC.

The genes are TRBV7-9 and TRBJ2-2, with no clear D. Germline values: CDR1 SEHNR, CDR2 FQNEAQ (reference sequence). The CDR3 has 15 amino acids. V was trimmed by 4 bases and J by 6 bases, leaving 15 bases between them. DNA of the CDR3: TGTGCCAGCAGCTCCCGGTTCGCCGGTGCCGGGGAGCTGTTTTTT. Amino acids: CASSSRFAGAGELFF.

This clone showed up just once. CDR3 loop: CASRGGGTSNYGYTF. The CDR3 DNA reads as TGTGCCTCCCGGGGAGGGGGAACATCTAACTATGGCTACACCTTC. The J gene is TRBJ1-2, the V gene TRBV27, with D perhaps TRBD1 (6 bases). The CDR3 runs to 15 residues. The germline V gene has CDR1 MNHEY and CDR2 SMNVEV (reference sequence). V lost 11 bases, J lost 0 bases, and 19 bases lay in between.

The chain carries TRBV2 and TRBJ1-1; D is undetermined. The CDR3 contains 14 residues. The V end was cut by 7 bases, the J end by 2 bases, with 14 bases between. Germline CDR1 and CDR2: SNHLY and FYNNEI. The CDR3 is CASISGRGNTEAFF. The CDR3 DNA reads TGTGCCAGCATTTCCGGTCGGGGAAACACTGAAGCTTTCTTT. Combining the CDR3 with reference TRBV2 and TRBJ1-1 gives the whole variable domain EPEVTQTPSHQVTQMGQEVILRCVPISNHLYFYWYRQILGQKVEFLVSFYNNEISEKSEIFDDQFSVERPDGSNFTLKIRSTKLEDSAMYFCASISGRGNTEAFFGQGTRLTVV.